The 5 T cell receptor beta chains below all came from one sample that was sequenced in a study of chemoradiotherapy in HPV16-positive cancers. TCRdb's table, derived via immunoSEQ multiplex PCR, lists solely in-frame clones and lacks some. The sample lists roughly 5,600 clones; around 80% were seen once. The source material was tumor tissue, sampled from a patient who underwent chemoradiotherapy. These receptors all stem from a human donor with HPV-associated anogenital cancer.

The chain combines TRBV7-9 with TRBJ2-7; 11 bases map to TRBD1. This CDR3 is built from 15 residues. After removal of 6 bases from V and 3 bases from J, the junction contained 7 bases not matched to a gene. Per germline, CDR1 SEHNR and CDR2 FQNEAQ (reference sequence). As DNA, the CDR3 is TGTGCCAGCAGGGATACCGGGACAGGGGGCTACGAGCAGTACTTC. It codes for CASRDTGTGGYEQYF.

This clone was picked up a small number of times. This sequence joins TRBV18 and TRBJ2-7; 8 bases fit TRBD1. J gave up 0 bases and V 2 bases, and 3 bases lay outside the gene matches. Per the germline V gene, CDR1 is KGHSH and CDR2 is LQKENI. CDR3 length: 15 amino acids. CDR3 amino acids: CASSPGGQVSYEQYF. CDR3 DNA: TGTGCCAGCTCACCAGGGGGACAGGTCTCCTACGAGCAGTACTTC.

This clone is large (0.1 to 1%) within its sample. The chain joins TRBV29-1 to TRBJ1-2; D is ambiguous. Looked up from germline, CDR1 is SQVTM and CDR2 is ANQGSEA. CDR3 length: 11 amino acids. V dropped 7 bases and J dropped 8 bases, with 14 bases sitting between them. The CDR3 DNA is TGCAGCGCCTTAATCCTCGGAGGCTACACCTTC. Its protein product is CSALILGGYTF.

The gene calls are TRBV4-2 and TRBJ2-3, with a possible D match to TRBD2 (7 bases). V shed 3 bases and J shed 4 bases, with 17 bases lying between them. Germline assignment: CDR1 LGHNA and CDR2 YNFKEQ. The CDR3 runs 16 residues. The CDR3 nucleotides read TGTGCCAGCAGCCAGGATTTGGGGGGGCAAGCAGATACGCAGTATTTT. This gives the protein CASSQDLGGQADTQYF.

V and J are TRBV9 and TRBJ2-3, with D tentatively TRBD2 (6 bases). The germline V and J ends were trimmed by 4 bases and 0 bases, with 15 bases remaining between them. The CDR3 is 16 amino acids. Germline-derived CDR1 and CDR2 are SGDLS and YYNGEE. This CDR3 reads CASSPRGGVSTDTQYF. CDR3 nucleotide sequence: TGTGCCAGCAGCCCTCGTGGCGGGGTTAGCACAGATACGCAGTATTTT. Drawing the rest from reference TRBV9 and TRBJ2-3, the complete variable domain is DSGVTQTPKHLITATGQRVTLRCSPRSGDLSVYWYQQSLDQGLQFLIQYYNGEERAKGNILERFSAQQFPDLHSELNLSSLELGDSALYFCASSPRGGVSTDTQYFGPGTRLTVL.